This T cell receptor (beta chain) came from a study of T cells in Graves' hyperthyroidism and ophthalmopathy (dated by TCRdb to about 2019). Background for the entire study: Peripheral blood samples were taken at initial diagnosis, before any treatment was given. A discovery cohort of fewer than 110 patients, roughly 40 with Graves' ophthalmopathy and over 55 with stable Graves' hyperthyroidism, was used to find distinguishing TCR V-J signatures. Whether ophthalmopathy could be predicted prospectively was tested in an independent validation cohort made up of roughly 20 hyperthyroidism patients plus 17 patients who later progressed to ophthalmopathy. For training and testing, the roughly 93 patients in the discovery cohort were randomly divided in a 7:3 ratio. The study also compared thyroid tissue and blood T-cell repertoires from roughly six Graves' hyperthyroidism patients. Once sampling was done, hyperthyroidism patients were given methimazole at a starting dose of 30 mg daily, whereas ophthalmopathy patients were given high-dose intravenous methylprednisolone. The paper describes TCR Vbeta CDR3 sequencing of 120 to 150 peripheral blood samples, made up of about 40 ophthalmopathy patients, around 78 hyperthyroidism patients and 17 progressor patients. The paper as a whole reports these results and caveats: Most expanded thyroid clonotypes (frequency above 0.001) were also detected in blood, a finding suggesting that blood repertoires may reflect thyroid immune responses. In cross-validation, a model built on a 13 V-J signature told ophthalmopathy apart from stable hyperthyroidism with 87.88% sensitivity and roughly 81% specificity, and in testing the same model reached 80%/75%. Sample size was not statistically predetermined, and investigators were not blinded to group allocation. In validation, the model predicted progression to ophthalmopathy with just under 71% sensitivity and less than 75% specificity, a median of about six months before onset.

Hyperthyroidism patients were aged 18 to 65 years and newly diagnosed, with disease duration of less than 2 months. Any patient with an uncontrolled infection, another autoimmune disease, pregnancy or lactation was excluded. Clinical symptoms, serum thyroxine and TRAb, thyroid ultrasound, and orbital computed tomography formed the basis for the diagnoses. For progressor patients, blood was drawn at the first diagnosis of hyperthyroidism, before any ophthalmopathy symptoms had appeared. PBMCs were separated from about 10 ml of fresh peripheral blood using Ficoll-Paque density gradient centrifugation. Patients classed as progressors first received a Graves' hyperthyroidism diagnosis and then went on to develop ophthalmopathy during follow-up. Total RNA was extracted with Trizol reagent, and quality was checked on an Agilent 2100 Bioanalyzer. Amplification of TCR beta CDR3 regions was carried out from RNA transcripts. A first-round RT-PCR of the TCR CDR3 used the HTBI primer set with the Qiagen OneStep RT-PCR kit. Libraries were constructed in a second round of multiplex PCR, after which size selection and purification were carried out. Libraries were sequenced paired-end with 100 bp reads on an Illumina HiSeq2000. The authors' pipeline ran thus. Raw data were processed with SOAPnuke, discarding reads with adapters, uncalled bases, mean Phred below 15, or no exact constant-primer or identifier match. COPE v1.2.5 was used to merge the high-quality paired reads, and each unique nucleotide sequence was defined as a clonotype. MiTCR v1.1 was used to align clonotypes to the IMGT TRBV, TRBD and TRBJ reference segments. The analysis was restricted to V-J combinations with a frequency above 0.0001, which together covered 99% to 99.2% of the repertoires. A TCS score was defined as the ratio between F50 (clonal expansion) and ExV (chaos), using BLOSUM62-based TCRdist between CDR3 peptides within each V-J. Welch's t-statistics and random forest reduced approximately 520 V-J features to 13, which were used in a naive Bayes classifier (R e1071). TCRdb reworked the public reads: Q25 trimming with fastp, MiXCR clone assembly, productive beta chains retained. Duplicate CDR3 protein sequences are folded into a single record with the most common DNA and genes. TCRdb, not the authors, supplied the V and J calls. For this sample there are over 700,000 distinct CDR3 sequences; roughly a sixth appear just once. Over 15% of the sample is held by the ten biggest clonotypes.

With regard to this clonotype: The antigen it binds to is not known. Qualities for individual bases were not recorded, and no much larger clone is one base off.

The CDR3 holds 14 amino acids from the cysteine to the phenylalanine. The CDR3 DNA has 42 bases and is translated from base 1. CDR1 and CDR2 are read off the germline V gene as SGHRS and YFSETQ. From V the trimming removes 4 bases and from J it removes 4 bases, while the gene matches leave 7 bases of the junction unaccounted for. This sequence originates from a woman in her forties or fifties with Graves' hyperthyroidism that later progressed to Graves' ophthalmopathy. Material for sequencing was blood. The sequence is built from TRBV5-1 and TRBJ2-5; 7 junctional bases match TRBD1. CDR3 loop: CASSPESGGETQYF. The DNA is as follows: TGCGCCAGCAGCCCGGAGTCAGGGGGAGAGACCCAGTACTTC. Supplemented by the reference TRBV5-1 and TRBJ2-5 proteins around the CDR3, the complete variable domain is KAGVTQTPRYLIKTRGQQVTLSCSPISGHRSVSWYQQTPGQGLQFLFEYFSETQRNKGNFPGRFSGRQFSNSRSEMNVSTLELGDSALYLCASSPESGGETQYFGPGTRLLVL.